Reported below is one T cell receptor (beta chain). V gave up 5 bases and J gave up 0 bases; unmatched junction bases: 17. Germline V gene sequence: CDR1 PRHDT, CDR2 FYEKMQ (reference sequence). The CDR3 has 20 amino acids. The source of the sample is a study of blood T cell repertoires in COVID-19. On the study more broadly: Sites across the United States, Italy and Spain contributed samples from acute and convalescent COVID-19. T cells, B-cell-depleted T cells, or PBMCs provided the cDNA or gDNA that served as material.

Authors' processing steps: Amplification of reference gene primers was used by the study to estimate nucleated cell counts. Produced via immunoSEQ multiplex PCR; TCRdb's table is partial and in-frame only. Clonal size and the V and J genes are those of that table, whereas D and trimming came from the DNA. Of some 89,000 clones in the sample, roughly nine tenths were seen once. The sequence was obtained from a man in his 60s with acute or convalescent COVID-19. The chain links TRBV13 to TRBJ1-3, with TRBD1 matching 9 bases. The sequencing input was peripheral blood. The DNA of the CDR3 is TGTGCCAGCAGCCCCACCGCAGGACAGGGGAAGACCTACTCTGGAAACACCATATATTTT. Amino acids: CASSPTAGQGKTYSGNTIYF.